Listed below are T cell receptor beta chains from one sample, sequenced in a study of blood T cell repertoires in COVID-19. Data came from immunoSEQ multiplex PCR; TCRdb stores just in-frame clones and leaves some out. The sample records about 500,000 clones, roughly nine tenths being singletons. Source material: peripheral blood. Receptors originate from a man in his late teens or twenties with COVID-19, enrolled during active disease. Both conserved end residues are part of each CDR3.

CDR3 length	V gene	J gene	CDR3 protein
15	TRBV7-8	TRBJ1-5	CASSTLTGGNQPQHF
14	TRBV2	TRBJ2-6	CASIFPPGANVLTF
15	TRBV6-4	TRBJ2-3	CASSATGGPTDTQYF
15	TRBV3-1/TRBV3-2	TRBJ2-7	CASSHFAGTRGEQYF
13	TRBV29-1	TRBJ1-1	CSVGGQLNTEAFF
16	TRBV24-1	TRBJ2-3	CATSDWARGRTDTQYF
14	TRBV7-3	TRBJ2-2	CASSATGATGELFF
16	TRBV5-4	TRBJ1-4	CASSLGGQGRLEKLFF
14	TRBV9	TRBJ2-3	CASSVTGGGDTQYF
15	TRBV2	TRBJ2-2	CASSGDSGGTGELFF
13	TRBV28	TRBJ1-2	CASSRTGRYGYTF
13	TRBV11-3	TRBJ2-5	CASSPPGQETQYF
15	TRBV4-1	TRBJ2-7	CASSQSSGVSYEQYF
14	TRBV23-1	TRBJ1-2	CASSHLQGRHGYTF
15	TRBV19	TRBJ1-1	CASSYLRDSNTEAFF
16	TRBV3-1/TRBV3-2	TRBJ2-7	CASSPSRGQGAYEQYF
16	TRBV29-1	TRBJ2-7	CSVETHRTGNSYEQYF
15	TRBV5-6	TRBJ2-7	CASSGVAGQPYEQYF
14	TRBV7-7	TRBJ2-2	CASSLDGQAGELFF
13	TRBV7-9	TRBJ2-5	CASSLGTKETQYF
14	TRBV18	TRBJ2-7	CASSKGQGPYEQYF
13	TRBV12-3/TRBV12-4	TRBJ2-7	CASSPRPGPEQYF
16	TRBV24-1	TRBJ2-3	CATSGPNRGQTDTQYF
19	TRBV11-2	TRBJ2-1	CASSSIHSLVFFPRNEQFF
16	TRBV4-1	TRBJ1-2	CASSQSGGRSNYGYTF
17	TRBV4-1	TRBJ2-1	CASSPGLAGGPYNEQFF
12	TRBV15	TRBJ1-2	CATSRHNYGYTF
15	TRBV5-1	TRBJ2-1	CASSLTSGSYNEQFF
13	TRBV20-1	TRBJ2-5	CSASLGQGETQYF
19	TRBV3-1/TRBV3-2	TRBJ2-3	CASSLGLAGIKTSTDTQYF
14	TRBV27	TRBJ2-7	CASSSGTSGYEQYF
15	TRBV7-3	TRBJ2-1	CASSLTTSGSDEQFF
15	TRBV15	TRBJ2-7	CATSRGLAGDHEQYF
13	TRBV7-9	TRBJ2-3	CASSLDYTDTQYF
14	TRBV24-1	TRBJ2-1	CATSDPTGNNEQFF
14	TRBV9	TRBJ1-1	CASSVVDRNTEAFF
14	TRBV15	TRBJ2-1	CATSRPTGRDEQFF
12	TRBV30	TRBJ1-2	CAWRWQGYGYTF
13	TRBV13	TRBJ2-4	CASSIHGGNIQYF
15	TRBV6-1	TRBJ1-1	CASSDLGRGNTEAFF
12	TRBV18	TRBJ2-5	CASSPGRQTQYF
15	TRBV5-5	TRBJ1-3	CASSLGRGERNTIYF
12	TRBV30	TRBJ2-5	CASGQGEETQYF
13	TRBV5-6	TRBJ2-7	CASSLAGVAEQYF
14	TRBV13	TRBJ2-7	CASSSPQRGAEQYF
18	TRBV11-3	TRBJ2-1	CASSPTPWKGQKSNEQFF
17	TRBV12-5	TRBJ1-5	CASGLTFGTEEYQPQHF
17	TRBV5-1	TRBJ1-6	CASSLGGWGVGNSPLHF
16	TRBV19	TRBJ1-3	CASSRLRDYSGNTIYF
16	TRBV3-1/TRBV3-2	TRBJ2-5	CASSRTNSGIQETQYF
14	TRBV7-9	TRBJ1-2	CASRGQGLVDGYTF
13	TRBV3-1/TRBV3-2	TRBJ2-7	CASSQRTAYEQYF
15	TRBV7-8	TRBJ1-4	CASSLGTATNEKLFF
13	TRBV6-5	TRBJ1-2	CASRKQANYGYTF
13	TRBV7-9	TRBJ2-1	CASWIAGGDEQFF
17	TRBV7-9	TRBJ2-3	CASSPTVEGRRTDTQYF